Below are 27 T cell receptor beta chains sequenced from a single sample in a study of blood T cells in healthy people across ages. PCR was performed a second time for roughly 6 to 12 cycles using a sample-barcoded 5' primer and a J-beta primer mix. TCRdb reprocessed the 5' RACE reads with MiXCR, giving one entry per CDR3 protein. The data hold some 690,000 distinct CDR3 sequences, with about a fifth observed a single time. Sequenced material: blood. The receptors here all came from a man aged 70-80 years in good health.

Only a few counts were recorded for this clonotype. The V gene is TRBV7-8, the J gene TRBJ2-5, with 11 bases matching TRBD2. The trim removed 5 bases at V and 2 bases at J, leaving 7 bases unmatched. The CDR3 spans 16 residues. Germline assignment: CDR1 SGHVS and CDR2 FQNEAQ. CDR3 loop: CASSQPLAGGQETQYF. In nucleotides, the CDR3 is TGTGCCAGCAGCCAGCCCCTAGCGGGGGGACAAGAGACCCAGTACTTC.

The V call is TRBV12-3 or TRBV12-4, the J call TRBJ1-5; D gene ambiguous. This CDR3 is built from 15 residues. Trimming took 4 bases from V and 1 from J, leaving 11 bases between them. The CDR3 DNA follows: TGTGCCAGCAGTTCTACAGAAACAAGCAATCAGCCCCAGCATTTT. It is translated as CASSSTETSNQPQHF.

The chain carries TRBV20-1 and TRBJ2-3; D might be TRBD2 (6 bases). This CDR3 has 15 amino acids. Per the germline V gene, CDR1 is DFQATT and CDR2 is SNEGSKA (reference sequence). Trimming shortened V by 6 bases and J by 3 bases, and 19 bases separated the two germline ends. The CDR3 reads CSAPTEGRFTDTQYF. In DNA form, the CDR3 reads TGCAGTGCCCCAACGGAGGGGCGGTTTACAGATACGCAGTATTTT.

V gene TRBV6-1 combines with J gene TRBJ2-5; 10 positions agree with TRBD2. The CDR3 totals 15 residues. Trimming cost V 4 bases and J 4 bases; bases outside gene matches: 6. Germline V gene sequence: CDR1 MNHNS, CDR2 SASEGT. The CDR3 DNA sequence: TGTGCCAGCAGTGTCCTAGCGGGAGTATCAGAGACCCAGTACTTC. This gives the protein CASSVLAGVSETQYF.

This clonotype was seen a few times. The chain combines TRBV6-1 with TRBJ1-4, with a tentative D call TRBD1 (5 bases). V was cut by 4 bases and J by 4 bases, with 13 bases left in between. Germline V CDR1 and CDR2: MNHNS, SASEGT. The CDR3 runs to 15 residues. The CDR3 DNA follows: TGTGCCAGCAGTGTTACGGTGGGGCATAATGAAAAACTGTTTTTT. Amino acid sequence: CASSVTVGHNEKLFF.

J is TRBJ2-3 and V is TRBV18, with 7 bases that match TRBD2. The V gene end was trimmed by 8 bases and the J gene end by 1 base; junction bases not matched to a gene: 9. The CDR3 spans 15 residues. Germline assignment: CDR1 KGHSH and CDR2 LQKENI. The chain's CDR3 is CASAPRGYGTDTQYF. The CDR3 nucleotides are TGTGCCAGCGCCCCGCGGGGGTACGGCACAGATACGCAGTATTTT. The variable domain in full, completed from reference TRBV18 and TRBJ2-3, reads NAGVMQNPRHLVRRRGQEARLRCSPMKGHSHVYWYRQLPEEGLKFMVYLQKENIIDESGMPKERFSAEFPKEGPSILRIQQVVRGDSAAYFCASAPRGYGTDTQYFGPGTRLTVL.

The rearrangement uses TRBV24-1 and TRBJ2-5; no clear D. V lost 2 bases to trimming and J lost 2 bases, with 2 bases between them. This CDR3 comprises 12 residues. CDR1 KGHDR and CDR2 SFDVKD come from the germline V gene. The CDR3 protein is CATSDWQETQYF. The CDR3 DNA sequence: TGTGCCACCAGTGATTGGCAAGAGACCCAGTACTTC.

This clonotype was observed a handful of times. This sequence joins TRBV19 and TRBJ1-4; no clear D gene. V was clipped by 3 bases and J by 6 bases, with 14 bases between them. The CDR3 extends over 15 amino acids. CDR1 is LNHDA and CDR2 is SQIVND in the germline V gene (reference sequence). CDR3 in DNA: TGTGCCAGTAGTATTCGAGCCGGCGGTGATGAAAAACTGTTTTTT. This translates into CASSIRAGGDEKLFF.

The V gene is TRBV2, the J gene TRBJ2-3; 10 positions agree with TRBD2. CDR3 length: 15 residues. V dropped 6 bases and J dropped 0; count of bases not matched to a gene: 3. Germline CDR1 SNHLY, CDR2 FYNNEI. The CDR3 region is CASRVAGGSTDTQYF. DNA of the CDR3: TGTGCCAGCAGAGTAGCGGGAGGTAGCACAGATACGCAGTATTTT.

This clonotype showed up just a few times. CDR3 sequence (DNA): TGCGCCAGCAGCCAAAGCGGGAAGAACAATGAGCAGTTCTTC. Its protein is CASSQSGKNNEQFF. V is TRBV4-1 and J is TRBJ2-1, with 7 bases fitting TRBD2. CDR3 length: 14 residues. The trim removed 2 bases at V and 5 bases at J, leaving 3 bases unmatched. Germline V gene lookup returns CDR1 MGHRA and CDR2 YSYEKL.

This clonotype was seen only a few times. The gene calls are TRBV18 and TRBJ2-1; a possible D gene is TRBD2 (5 bases). The J call may be wrong; the DNA end is better matched by TRBJ2-7. Germline lookup yields CDR1 KGHSH and CDR2 LQKENI. CDR3 size: 14 residues. This chain's CDR3 is CASSPKTGTYEQYV. CDR3 DNA sequence: TGTGCCAGCTCGCCTAAGACGGGGACCTACGAGCAGTACGTC.

The rearrangement joins TRBV12-3 or TRBV12-4 to TRBJ2-7; D not certain. The CDR3 contains 14 residues. V lost 3 bases and J 6 bases, leaving 15 bases between the germline ends. CDR3 DNA sequence: TGTGCCAGCAGTTTGGGTACAGTTTGGCCCGAGCAGTACTTC. Translated, it gives CASSLGTVWPEQYF.

This rearrangement joins TRBV20-1 to TRBJ2-5; the D is unclear. The CDR3 is 13 residues long. Germline V CDR1 and CDR2: DFQATT, SNEGSKA (reference sequence). Deletions cut 3 bases from V and 1 base from J, with 9 bases between. CDR3 residues: CSASRAAQETQYF. For the CDR3, the DNA is TGCAGTGCTAGCCGGGCAGCCCAAGAGACCCAGTACTTC.

This clonotype appeared many times. This chain joins TRBV12-3 or TRBV12-4 and TRBJ2-4; TRBD1 aligns across 7 bases. Germline trimming cut 3 bases from V and 6 bases from J; bases unmatched to any gene: 2. This CDR3 is 13 amino acids long. The DNA of the CDR3 is TGTGCCAGCAGTTTGTCAGGGGGAAACATTCAGTACTTC. As protein: CASSLSGGNIQYF.

This clonotype turned up a few times. The rearrangement links TRBV6-5 to TRBJ1-1; the D gene is possibly TRBD1 (5 bases). Germline V gene sequence: CDR1 MNHEY, CDR2 SVGAGI. The CDR3 has 14 amino acids. Trimming removed 0 bases from V and 5 bases from J, with 10 bases in between. The CDR3 reads CASSYSTAGTEAFF. Written as DNA, the CDR3 is TGTGCCAGCAGTTACTCGACTGCAGGGACTGAAGCTTTCTTT.

This clonotype showed up just a few times. The chain joins TRBV10-3 to TRBJ2-1; D gene ambiguous. The end of the DNA aligns better with TRBJ2-7, so the J call may be wrong. Per germline, CDR1 ENHRY and CDR2 SYGVKD. CDR3 length: 14 amino acids. The CDR3 DNA reads TGTGCCATCAGTGTTTTAGAGGCCTCCTACGAGCAGTACTTC. It specifies CAISVLEASYEQYF.

The chain carries TRBV30 and TRBJ1-2; D gene uncertain. CDR3 length: 14 amino acids. Germline assignment: CDR1 GTSNPN and CDR2 SVGIG (reference sequence). V lost 4 bases and J lost 8, with 20 bases in between. CDR3 amino acids: CAWKRQRRLGGYTF. The CDR3 coding sequence is TGTGCCTGGAAGCGACAAAGGCGCCTGGGGGGCTACACCTTC.

The gene calls are TRBV3-1 and TRBJ1-4, with TRBD1 matching 12 bases. This CDR3 has 15 amino acids. V lost 8 bases and J lost 8; bases outside the gene matches: 9. The germline V gene encodes CDR1 LGHDT and CDR2 YNNKEL (reference sequence). The CDR3 sequence is CASGGTGGFEEKLFF. The CDR3 nucleotides are TGTGCCAGCGGGGGGACAGGGGGCTTCGAAGAAAAACTGTTTTTT.

In its sample, this clonotype was seen a few times. The chain employs TRBV12-3 or TRBV12-4 and TRBJ2-1, with 9 bases lining up with TRBD2. There are 14 residues in the CDR3. After removal of 5 bases from V and 7 bases from J, the junction contained 6 bases not matched to a gene. DNA for the CDR3: TGTGCCAGCAGTGCGGGACTAGCTCAAAATGAGCAGTTCTTC. It is translated as CASSAGLAQNEQFF.

Written as DNA, the CDR3 is TGTGCCAGCAGTTGGGTCGGCGGGGGGACAGATACGCAGTATTTT. Translated, it gives CASSWVGGGTDTQYF. This chain joins TRBV6-5 and TRBJ2-3, with 8 bases matching TRBD2. In germline, CDR1 is MNHEY, CDR2 SVGAGI. This CDR3 is built from 15 residues. J gave up 3 bases and V 4 bases, and 6 bases lay outside the gene matches.

This clonotype was seen a handful of times. J is TRBJ2-3 and V is TRBV20-1, with 7 positions matching TRBD1. From germline, CDR1 is DFQATT and CDR2 SNEGSKA (reference sequence). The CDR3 is made up of 13 amino acids. V was clipped by 3 bases and J by 6 bases; unmatched bases: 6. CDR3 in amino acids: CSASEGAVDTQYF. Written as DNA, the CDR3 is TGCAGTGCTAGTGAGGGGGCGGTGGATACGCAGTATTTT.

This CDR3 reads CASSHRGRDTEAFF. The CDR3 nucleotides are TGTGCCAGCAGCCACAGGGGGCGGGACACTGAAGCTTTCTTT. The chain combines TRBV12-3 or TRBV12-4 with TRBJ1-1; 9 bases map to TRBD1. The CDR3 extends over 14 amino acids. V gave up 6 bases and J gave up 3 bases; unmatched junction bases: 5.

This clonotype has more than one count but fewer than ten. This sequence joins TRBV28 and TRBJ2-1; D may be TRBD1 (6 bases). Germline-derived CDR1 and CDR2 are MDHEN and SYDVKM. This CDR3 spans 12 amino acids. With 2 bases removed from V and 11 bases from J, the gap between germline ends came to 10 bases. CDR3 sequence: CASSLLRDKQFF. The CDR3 DNA sequence: TGTGCCAGCAGTTTACTCCGGGACAAGCAGTTCTTC.

The J gene is TRBJ2-3, the V gene TRBV30; the match to TRBD2 covers 7 bases. The length of the CDR3 is 16 residues. The germline gives CDR1 GTSNPN, CDR2 SVGIG (reference sequence). With 2 bases clipped from V and 1 base from J, the junction kept 9 bases outside the gene matches. The CDR3 is CAWSRTLAVRTDTQYF. CDR3 coding DNA: TGTGCCTGGAGTCGTACTCTAGCGGTTCGCACAGATACGCAGTATTTT.

The J gene is TRBJ1-1, the V gene TRBV28; D gene uncertain. Germline V lookup: CDR1 MDHEN, CDR2 SYDVKM. Trimming stripped 3 bases from V and 4 bases from J, with 12 bases between. The CDR3 runs to 14 residues. The CDR3 here is CASSFRASRTEAFF. The CDR3 DNA follows: TGTGCCAGCAGTTTTCGGGCTAGCCGCACTGAAGCTTTCTTT.

This clonotype was found a few times. The chain employs TRBV12-3 or TRBV12-4 and TRBJ2-1; no reliable D call. Trimming removed 7 bases at V and 6 bases at J, with 10 bases between. The CDR3 contains 12 residues. The CDR3 DNA follows: TGTGCCAGCACCTGGGGAACCAATGAGCAGTTCTTC. Protein product: CASTWGTNEQFF.

This clonotype appeared a few times. This chain links TRBV20-1 with TRBJ2-6; D remains unclear. The V gene lost 6 bases and the J gene lost 0 bases, with 12 bases spanning the gap. CDR1 is DFQATT and CDR2 is SNEGSKA in the germline V gene (reference sequence). The CDR3 consists of 15 residues. The CDR3 region is CSARKRSSGANVLTF. The CDR3 DNA follows: TGCAGTGCAAGGAAACGCAGCTCTGGGGCCAACGTCCTGACTTTC.